A selection of T cell receptor beta chains follows, all from one sample in a study of cytomegalovirus exposure and HLA in healthy donors. Clones were read by immunoSEQ multiplex PCR, and TCRdb kept only the in-frame ones, dropping some. The sample carries 170,000 or so clones, around 73% recorded once. Source material: PBMCs. These receptors were obtained from a man between 60 and 70 years old in good health and CMV-seronegative. Each CDR3 is given with its conserved first and last residue. Each record gives: V gene, J gene, clone size, D gene, CDR3 protein, CDR3 DNA. The D gene is left open where the match is weak. Only part of the rows carry a size: once, few, many, or a class if the clone is expanded.

TRBV5-1	TRBJ1-6	once	.	CASSLGSDTYNSPLHF	TGCGCCAGCAGCTTGGGCAGCGATACCTATAATTCACCCCTCCACTTT
TRBV28	TRBJ1-4	few	.	CASSLNAGGTEKLFF	TGTGCCAGCAGTTTAAACGCCGGGGGAACGGAAAAACTGTTTTTT
TRBV7-9	TRBJ2-3	.	.	CASSRHPGSDTQYF	TGTGCCAGCAGCCGACACCCCGGCTCGGATACGCAGTATTTT
TRBV19	TRBJ2-1	.	TRBD2	CASSRTGTMNNEQFF	TGTGCCAGTAGTAGAACCGGGACTATGAACAATGAGCAGTTCTTC
TRBV5-6	TRBJ2-7	.	.	CASSSPLQGTYEQYF	TGTGCCAGCAGCTCACCCCTACAGGGAACCTACGAGCAGTACTTC
TRBV2	TRBJ1-5	.	TRBD1	CASNRGRTEPQHF	TGTGCCAGTAACAGGGGCAGGACGGAGCCCCAGCATTTT
TRBV27	TRBJ1-4	few	TRBD1	CASSLRDREKGKLFF	TGTGCCAGCAGTTTACGAGACAGGGAAAAAGGAAAACTGTTTTTT
TRBV10-3	TRBJ1-6	.	.	CASSGTSGSPLHF	TGTGCCAGCTCCGGGACATCAGGGTCACCCCTCCACTTT
TRBV5-6	TRBJ1-6	few	.	CASSLRAGPFRPLHF	TGTGCCAGCAGCTTGAGGGCGGGGCCCTTTAGGCCCCTCCACTTT
TRBV29-1	TRBJ1-2	.	.	CSVGQVKHGYTF	TGCAGCGTTGGACAGGTTAAACATGGCTACACCTTC
TRBV4-1	TRBJ1-1	.	.	CASSQGGGGVAFF	TGCGCCAGCAGCCAAGGGGGAGGGGGTGTAGCTTTCTTT
TRBV19	TRBJ1-2	.	TRBD1	CASTTGSRGYTF	TGTGCCAGTACGACAGGGAGCCGGGGCTACACCTTC
TRBV10-2	TRBJ2-6	.	.	CASSELRTAGANVLTF	TGCGCCAGCAGTGAGTTGCGGACTGCTGGGGCCAACGTCCTGACTTTC
TRBV30	TRBJ2-1	.	TRBD2	CAWSRGLAGGHYNEQFF	TGTGCCTGGAGCCGGGGACTAGCGGGAGGGCACTACAATGAGCAGTTCTTC
TRBV6-5	TRBJ1-5	.	TRBD1	CASSPETGPGQPQHF	TGTGCCAGCAGTCCAGAGACAGGGCCCGGTCAGCCCCAGCATTTT
TRBV19	TRBJ1-3	.	.	CASSPSGNTIYF	TGTGCCAGTAGTCCCTCCGGAAACACCATATATTTT
TRBV10-3	TRBJ1-5	.	.	CAISELRNQPQHF	TGTGCCATCAGTGAACTAAGGAATCAGCCCCAGCATTTT
TRBV5-4	TRBJ1-1	.	.	CASSPRKRQGLGNTEAFF	TGTGCCAGCAGCCCACGGAAGCGGCAGGGGCTGGGAAACACTGAAGCTTTCTTT
TRBV28	TRBJ1-4	.	.	CASSLRFDSSYEKLFF	TGTGCCAGCAGTTTAAGGTTCGACAGTTCTTATGAAAAACTGTTTTTT
TRBV2	TRBJ2-5	.	.	CASSVGLIQETQYF	TGTGCCAGCAGTGTTGGGCTAATCCAAGAGACCCAGTACTTC
TRBV2	TRBJ2-3	once	.	CASSGEAARTDTQYF	TGTGCCAGCAGTGGAGAGGCCGCCCGCACAGATACGCAGTATTTT
TRBV7-9	TRBJ1-2	.	.	CASSLDLRTTAGYTF	TGTGCCAGCAGCTTAGATCTTAGGACAACGGCGGGCTACACCTTC
TRBV12-5	TRBJ2-2	few	.	CASGLGYGSAGELFF	TGTGCTAGTGGTTTGGGTTACGGGAGTGCCGGGGAGCTGTTTTTT
TRBV9	TRBJ1-1	.	.	CASSSWGVNSNTEAFF	TGTGCCAGCAGTTCCTGGGGGGTAAACAGCAACACTGAAGCTTTCTTT
TRBV19	TRBJ1-6	.	.	CASSLAGASPLHF	TGTGCCAGTTCGCTGGCGGGGGCGTCACCCCTCCACTTT
TRBV4-3	TRBJ1-2	.	.	CASSQDLVSGGYTF	TGCGCCAGCAGCCAAGATCTGGTCAGCGGTGGCTACACCTTC
TRBV6-5	TRBJ2-7	.	TRBD1	CASSSTGDFSEQYF	TGTGCCAGCAGTTCGACAGGGGACTTCTCCGAGCAGTACTTC
TRBV5-6	TRBJ2-7	.	TRBD1	CASSLGKGQGDEQYF	TGTGCCAGCAGCTTGGGGAAGGGACAGGGGGACGAGCAGTACTTC
TRBV5-1	TRBJ1-2	.	.	CASSPVRETGYTF	TGCGCCAGCAGCCCCGTTCGGGAAACTGGCTACACCTTC
TRBV11-2	TRBJ2-5	.	.	CASNRRDIQETQYF	TGTGCCAGCAACCGCCGGGACATCCAAGAGACCCAGTACTTC
TRBV9	TRBJ2-5	.	TRBD1	CASSVGTGAGETQYF	TGTGCCAGCAGCGTAGGGACAGGGGCGGGGGAGACCCAGTACTTC
TRBV7-7	TRBJ2-3	.	TRBD2	CASSSGTSGRTDTQYF	TGTGCCAGCAGCTCCGGGACTAGCGGGAGAACAGATACGCAGTATTTT
TRBV7-9	TRBJ2-2	.	.	CASSPGVYTGELFF	TGTGCCAGCAGCCCCGGGGTCTACACCGGGGAGCTGTTTTTT
TRBV28	TRBJ1-4	few	.	CASSSQVAEKLFF	TGTGCCAGCAGTTCGCAGGTAGCGGAAAAACTGTTTTTT
TRBV19	TRBJ2-7	few	TRBD2	CASSTSSGNYEQYF	TGTGCCAGTAGTACCTCTAGCGGGAACTACGAGCAGTACTTC
TRBV6-1	TRBJ2-3	.	.	CASSANGGASADTQYF	TGTGCCAGCAGTGCCAATGGGGGGGCGAGTGCAGATACGCAGTATTTT
TRBV29-1	TRBJ1-2	.	.	CSVEDTRGEGGYGYPF	TGCAGCGTTGAAGATACCCGAGGGGAGGGAGGTTATGGCTACCCCTTC